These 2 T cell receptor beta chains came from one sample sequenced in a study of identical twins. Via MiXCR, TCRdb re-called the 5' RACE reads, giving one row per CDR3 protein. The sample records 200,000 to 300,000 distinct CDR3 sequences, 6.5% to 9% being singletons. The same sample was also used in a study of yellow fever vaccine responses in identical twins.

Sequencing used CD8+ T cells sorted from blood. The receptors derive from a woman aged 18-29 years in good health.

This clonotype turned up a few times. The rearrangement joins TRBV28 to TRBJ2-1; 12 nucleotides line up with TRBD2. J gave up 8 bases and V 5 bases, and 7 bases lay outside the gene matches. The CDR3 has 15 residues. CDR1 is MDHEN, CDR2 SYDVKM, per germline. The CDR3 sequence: CASSMTSGSSDEQFF. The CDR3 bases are TGTGCCAGCAGTATGACTAGCGGGAGTAGCGATGAGCAGTTCTTC.

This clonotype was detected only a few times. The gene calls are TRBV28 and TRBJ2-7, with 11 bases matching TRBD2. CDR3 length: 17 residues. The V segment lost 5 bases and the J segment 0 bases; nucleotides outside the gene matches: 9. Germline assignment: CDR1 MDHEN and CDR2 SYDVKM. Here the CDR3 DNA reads TGTGCCAGCAGTATCCTGACTAGCGGGAACCCCTCCTACGAGCAGTACTTC. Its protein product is CASSILTSGNPSYEQYF.